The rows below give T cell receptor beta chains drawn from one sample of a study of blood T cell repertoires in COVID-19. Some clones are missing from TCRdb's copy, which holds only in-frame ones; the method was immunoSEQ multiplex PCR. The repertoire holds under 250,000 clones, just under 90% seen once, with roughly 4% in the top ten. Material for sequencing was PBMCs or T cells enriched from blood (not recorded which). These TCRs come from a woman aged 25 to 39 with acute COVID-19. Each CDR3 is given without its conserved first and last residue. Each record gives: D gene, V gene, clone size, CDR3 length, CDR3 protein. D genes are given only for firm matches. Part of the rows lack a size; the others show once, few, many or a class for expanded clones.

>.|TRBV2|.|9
ASSERGEQY
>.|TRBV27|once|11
ASSFSGDNEQF
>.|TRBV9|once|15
ASSVVPRAGPTYEQY
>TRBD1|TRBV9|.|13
ASSFRDRGQETQY
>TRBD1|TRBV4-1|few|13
ASSHDGTADSPLH
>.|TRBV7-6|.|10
ASTLGGTEAF
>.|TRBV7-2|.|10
ASSLTGQKLF
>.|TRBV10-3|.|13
AISEDGADTGELF
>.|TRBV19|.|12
ASSPFPNTGELF
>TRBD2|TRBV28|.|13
ASRLGTSGTYEQY
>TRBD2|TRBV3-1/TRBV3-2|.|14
ASSQASGGATDTQY
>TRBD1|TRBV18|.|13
ASSPGQGSGYGYT
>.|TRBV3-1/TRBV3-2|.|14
ASSQDLGASNQPQH
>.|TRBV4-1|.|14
ASSQGPRGEAQPQH
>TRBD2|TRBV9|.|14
ASSARLAGGKETQY
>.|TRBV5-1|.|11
ASSLVRETEAF
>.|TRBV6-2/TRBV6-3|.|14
ASSYAGIENPSPLH
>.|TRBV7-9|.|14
ASSSIPGDTNTEAF
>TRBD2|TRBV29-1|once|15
SVEVLTSGAGTDTQY
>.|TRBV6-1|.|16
ASSEAGAFPFTRYEQY
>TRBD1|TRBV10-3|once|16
AINAKKEQGAGTGELF
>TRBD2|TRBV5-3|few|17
ARSLVLAGVLTVTGELF
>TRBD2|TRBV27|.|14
ASSTSGGSSYNEQF
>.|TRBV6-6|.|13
ASSYSKGALGGYT
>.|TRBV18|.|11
ASSPLGNTEAF
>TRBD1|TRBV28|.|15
ASSPTGTGGKLEPLH
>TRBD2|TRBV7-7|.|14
ASSKRLAGTYNEQF
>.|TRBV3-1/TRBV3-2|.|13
ASSTMLGVSYEQY
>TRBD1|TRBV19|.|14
ASSIERTGSGYGYT
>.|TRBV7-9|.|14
ASSLIGAGRNYGYT
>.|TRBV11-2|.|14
ASSQRWELGPEKLF
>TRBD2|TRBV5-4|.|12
ASSQPPSGTEQY
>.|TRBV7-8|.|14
ASSLALQALGSPLH
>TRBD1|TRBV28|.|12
ASSLGTENYGYT
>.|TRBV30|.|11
AWDYGPNTEAF
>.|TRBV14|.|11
ASGRSGANVLT
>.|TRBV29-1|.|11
SVGGGDAPEAF
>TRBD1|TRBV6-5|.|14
ASSYAGQGALYEQY
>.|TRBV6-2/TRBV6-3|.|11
ASSYTENTEAF
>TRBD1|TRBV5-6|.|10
ASSPGQGEAF
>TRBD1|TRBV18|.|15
ASSLTGKGTYNSPLH
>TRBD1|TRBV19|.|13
ASSRTGGGNSPLH
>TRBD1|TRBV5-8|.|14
ASSPGTGGNNSPLH
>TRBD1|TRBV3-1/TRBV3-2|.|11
ASSLDRVTEAF
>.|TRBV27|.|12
ASRRQGLYTEAF
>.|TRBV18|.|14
ASSPLAGGRGTEAF
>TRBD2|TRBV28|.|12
ASRSSGESNEQF
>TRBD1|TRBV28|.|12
ASSFGTGEYEQY
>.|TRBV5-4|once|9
ASSSLGAQD
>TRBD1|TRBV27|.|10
ASRRGTAEAF
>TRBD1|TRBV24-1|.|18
ATSDSTGGTGNPFNQPQH
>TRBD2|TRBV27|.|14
ASSYLAGGLKGEQF
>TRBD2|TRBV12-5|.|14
ASGKGLAGGTDTQY
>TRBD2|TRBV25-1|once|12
ASREAGEYNEQF
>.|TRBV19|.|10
ASSRGDQPQH
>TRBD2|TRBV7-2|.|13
ASSLAPSGGYEQY
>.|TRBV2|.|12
ASSGANSNQPQH